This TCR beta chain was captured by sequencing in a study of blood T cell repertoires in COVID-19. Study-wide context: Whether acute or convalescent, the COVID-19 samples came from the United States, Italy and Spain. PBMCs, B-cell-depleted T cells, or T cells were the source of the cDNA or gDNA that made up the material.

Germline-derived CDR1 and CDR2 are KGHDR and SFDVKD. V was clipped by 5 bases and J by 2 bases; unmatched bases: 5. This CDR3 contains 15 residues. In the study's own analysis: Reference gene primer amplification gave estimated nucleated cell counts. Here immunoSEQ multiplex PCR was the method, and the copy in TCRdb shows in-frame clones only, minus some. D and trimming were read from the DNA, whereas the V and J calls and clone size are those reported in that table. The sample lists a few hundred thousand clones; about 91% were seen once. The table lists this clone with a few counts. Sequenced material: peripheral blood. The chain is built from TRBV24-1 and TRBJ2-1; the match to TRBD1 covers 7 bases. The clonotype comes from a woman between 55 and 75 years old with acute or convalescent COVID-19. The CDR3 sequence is CATSGTGVTYNEQFF. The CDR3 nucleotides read TGTGCCACCAGTGGCACAGGGGTTACCTACAATGAGCAGTTCTTC.